This T cell receptor (beta chain) was retrieved from a study of T cell changes during pregnancy in multiple sclerosis. Assay: immunoSEQ multiplex PCR; the TCRdb copy retains only in-frame clones and omits some. Of roughly 110,000 clones listed, less than 95% are singletons. V was pared by 5 bases and J by 7 bases, with 7 bases of the junction left unmatched. Germline values: CDR1 KGHSH, CDR2 LQKENI. The CDR3 has 13 amino acids. This clone was seen only once. The V and J genes are TRBV18 and TRBJ2-7; 8 bases fit TRBD1. This TCR came from a female donor with multiple sclerosis, enrolled in a pregnancy study. Specimen: peripheral blood, collected after pregnancy. The CDR3 DNA is TGTGCCAGCTCATCGACAGGGGTGGGGGAGCAGTACTTC. Translating it yields CASSSTGVGEQYF.